This T cell receptor (beta chain) is from a study of T-cell reconstitution after alpha-beta-depleted transplantation in children. Molecular barcoding with unique molecular identifiers was used for the TCRbeta library. Via MiXCR, TCRdb re-called the PCR reads, giving one row per CDR3 protein. This table holds 450,000 to 500,000 distinct CDR3 sequences, about an eighth found once. This clonotype occurred a few times. The CDR3 totals 14 residues. J was trimmed by 6 bases and V by 6 bases; bases with no gene match: 11. The sequence was obtained from a human donor who donated a stem cell graft to a child with combined immunodeficiency. This sample comprised PBMCs from the stem cell graft donor, obtained from the stem cell graft. The rearrangement links TRBV12-3 or TRBV12-4 to TRBJ2-7; 7 nucleotides match TRBD1. The CDR3 nucleotides are TGTGCCAGCAGCCCCGACAGGGCTCTTGGCGAGCAGTACTTC. It yields the protein CASSPDRALGEQYF.